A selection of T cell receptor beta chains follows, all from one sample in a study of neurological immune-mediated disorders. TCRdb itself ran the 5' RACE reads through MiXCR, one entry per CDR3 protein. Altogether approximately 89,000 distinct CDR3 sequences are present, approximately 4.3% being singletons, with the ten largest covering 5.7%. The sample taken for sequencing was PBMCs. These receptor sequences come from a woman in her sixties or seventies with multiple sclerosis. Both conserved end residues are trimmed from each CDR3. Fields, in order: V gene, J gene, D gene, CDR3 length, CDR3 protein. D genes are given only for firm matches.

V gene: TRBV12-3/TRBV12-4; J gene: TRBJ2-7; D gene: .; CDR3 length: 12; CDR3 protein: ASSWVTGSYEQY
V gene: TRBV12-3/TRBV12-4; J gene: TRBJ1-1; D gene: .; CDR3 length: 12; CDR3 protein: ASTPFDGHTEAF
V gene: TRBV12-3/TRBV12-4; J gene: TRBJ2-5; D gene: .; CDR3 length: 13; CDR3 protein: ASSLVTGVQETQY
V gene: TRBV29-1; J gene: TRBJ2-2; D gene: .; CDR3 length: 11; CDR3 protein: SVDRGFTGELF
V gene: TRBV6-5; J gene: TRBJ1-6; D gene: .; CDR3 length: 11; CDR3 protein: ASKFRESSPLH
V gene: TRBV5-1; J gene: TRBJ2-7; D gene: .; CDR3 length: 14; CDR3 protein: ASSTLVGGGSYEQY
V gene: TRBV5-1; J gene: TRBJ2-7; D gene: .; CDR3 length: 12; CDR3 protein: ASSLDGSSYEQY
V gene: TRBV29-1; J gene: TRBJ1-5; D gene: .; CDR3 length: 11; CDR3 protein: SVGDISNQPQH
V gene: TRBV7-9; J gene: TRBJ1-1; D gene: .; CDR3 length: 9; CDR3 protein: ASSLGGEAF
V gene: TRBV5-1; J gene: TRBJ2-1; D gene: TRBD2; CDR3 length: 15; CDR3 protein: ASSPPPGRGAYNEQF